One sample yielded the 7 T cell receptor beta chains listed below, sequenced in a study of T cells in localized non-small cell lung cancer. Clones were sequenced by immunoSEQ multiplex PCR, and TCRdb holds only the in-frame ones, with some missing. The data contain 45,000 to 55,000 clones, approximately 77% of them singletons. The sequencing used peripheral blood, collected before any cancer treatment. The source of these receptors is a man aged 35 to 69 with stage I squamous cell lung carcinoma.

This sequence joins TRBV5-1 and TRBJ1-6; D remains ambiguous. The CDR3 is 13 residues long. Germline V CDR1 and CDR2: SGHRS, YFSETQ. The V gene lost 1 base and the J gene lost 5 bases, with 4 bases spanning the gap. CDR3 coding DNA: TGCGCCAGCAGCTTGTCTAATAATTCACCCCTCCACTTT. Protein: CASSLSNNSPLHF.

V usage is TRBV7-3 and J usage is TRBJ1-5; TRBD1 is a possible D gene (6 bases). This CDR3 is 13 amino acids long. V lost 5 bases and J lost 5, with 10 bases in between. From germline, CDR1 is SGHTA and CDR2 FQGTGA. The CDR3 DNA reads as TGTGCCAGCAGCCAGGACAGTCATCAGCCCCAGCATTTT. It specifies CASSQDSHQPQHF. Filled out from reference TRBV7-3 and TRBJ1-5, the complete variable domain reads GAGVSQTPSNKVTEKGKYVELRCDPISGHTALYWYRQSLGQGPEFLIYFQGTGAADDSGLPNDRFFAVRPEGSVSTLKIQRTERGDSAVYLCASSQDSHQPQHFGDGTRLSIL.

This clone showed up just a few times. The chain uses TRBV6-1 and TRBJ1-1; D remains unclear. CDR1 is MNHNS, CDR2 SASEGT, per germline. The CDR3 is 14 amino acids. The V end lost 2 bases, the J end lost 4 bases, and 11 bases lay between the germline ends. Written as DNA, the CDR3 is TGTGCCAGCAGTGAAAGGTGGGGTGGCACTGAAGCTTTCTTT. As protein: CASSERWGGTEAFF.

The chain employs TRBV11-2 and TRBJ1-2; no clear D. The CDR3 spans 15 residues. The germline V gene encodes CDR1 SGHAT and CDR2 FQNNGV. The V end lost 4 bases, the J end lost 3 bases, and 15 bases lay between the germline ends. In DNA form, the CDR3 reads TGTGCCAGCAGCTCGAGGCTTCAAGGCCACTATGGCTACACCTTC. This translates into CASSSRLQGHYGYTF.

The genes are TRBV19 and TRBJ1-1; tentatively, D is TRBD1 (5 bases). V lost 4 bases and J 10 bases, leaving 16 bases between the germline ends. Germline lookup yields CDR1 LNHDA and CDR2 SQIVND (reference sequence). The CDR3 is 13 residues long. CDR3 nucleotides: TGTGCCAGTAGTACAGCGGGGATCCAGGGAGCTTTCTTT. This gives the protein CASSTAGIQGAFF.

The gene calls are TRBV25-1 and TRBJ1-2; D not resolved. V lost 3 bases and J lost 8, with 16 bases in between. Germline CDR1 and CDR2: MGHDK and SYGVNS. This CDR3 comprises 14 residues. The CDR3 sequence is CASSDRILVWGYTF. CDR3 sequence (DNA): TGTGCCAGCAGTGACCGGATTCTCGTGTGGGGCTACACCTTC.

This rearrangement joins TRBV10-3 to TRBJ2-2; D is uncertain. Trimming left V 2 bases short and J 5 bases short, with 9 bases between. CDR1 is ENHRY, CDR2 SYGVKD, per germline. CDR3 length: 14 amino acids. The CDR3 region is CAISEEGWTGELFF. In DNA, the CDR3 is TGTGCCATCAGTGAGGAAGGGTGGACCGGGGAGCTGTTTTTT.